The rows below give T cell receptor beta chains drawn from one sample of a study of human T cells and chemical hapten exposure. MiXCR was run by TCRdb on the RACE reads, yielding one entry per CDR3 protein. This sample carries over 300,000 distinct CDR3 sequences, roughly 4.6% of them seen once, and the ten largest clones take roughly 2.6%. Sequencing used whole blood, obtained in connection with sensitization to the hapten diphenylcyclopropenone (DPC). These receptors were collected from a woman between 50 and 59 years old with alopecia areata. Some clones in this sample may be carry-over from other donors' samples. CDR3s include the opening cysteine and the closing phenylalanine or tryptophan. D genes are given only for firm matches. Size tells how often a clone was seen (once, few, many) or the class of an expanded clone, and some rows leave it out.

size,J,V,D,DNA,CDR3
many,TRBJ2-2,TRBV28,TRBD1,TGTGCCAGCAGTTTGAAGACAGGGTATCTCGCCGGGGAGCTGTTTTTT,CASSLKTGYLAGELFF
many,TRBJ1-5,TRBV15,TRBD1,TGTGCCACCAGCGAAGACAGGGGTCATCAGCCCCAGCATTTT,CATSEDRGHQPQHF
many,TRBJ2-3,TRBV18,TRBD2,TGTGCCAGCTCACCGTCACTAGCGGAAACAGATACGCAGTATTTT,CASSPSLAETDTQYF
few,TRBJ2-3,TRBV6-5,TRBD2,TGTGCCAGCAGTTACTCCGGGACTAGCGTCACAGATACGCAGTATTTT,CASSYSGTSVTDTQYF
few,TRBJ2-6,TRBV10-3,-,TGTGCCATCAGGACAACAGTCGGAAGCTCTGGGGCCAACGTCCTGACTTTC,CAIRTTVGSSGANVLTF
many,TRBJ2-7,TRBV21-1,-,TGTGCCAGCAGCGGGACTAGTCATTTTACCCTCTCCTACGAGCAGTACTTC,CASSGTSHFTLSYEQYF
few,TRBJ2-3,TRBV10-3,TRBD2,TGTGCCACTCGGACTAGCGGGGGCCAGAGCACAGATACGCAGTATTTT,CATRTSGGQSTDTQYF
few,TRBJ1-1,TRBV3-1,-,TGTGCCAGCAGCCAATCCTTAATATCGAACACTGAAGCTTTCTTT,CASSQSLISNTEAFF
few,TRBJ1-2,TRBV15,-,TGTGCCACCAGCAGAGATGATGCTAGGAGTGGCTACACCTTC,CATSRDDARSGYTF
few,TRBJ2-1,TRBV25-1,-,TGTGCCAGCAAAGTCAGGGATGAGCAGTTCTTC,CASKVRDEQFF
few,TRBJ1-6,TRBV4-1,-,TGCGCCAGCAGCCTAGGACAGAATAATTCACCCCTCCACTTT,CASSLGQNNSPLHF
many,TRBJ2-6,TRBV4-1,-,TGCGCCAGCAGCCAAGACTCGTCCTGGGCCAACGTCCTGACTTTC,CASSQDSSWANVLTF
-,TRBJ2-1,TRBV11-3,-,TGTGCCAGCAGCTTAGATACTAACACTCAGTTCTTC,CASSLDTNTQFF
many,TRBJ2-6,TRBV7-2,-,TGTGCCAGCAGCTTAGCGGCAGGGCACGGGGCCAACGTCCTGACTTTC,CASSLAAGHGANVLTF
-,TRBJ1-5,TRBV27,TRBD1,TGTGCCAGCAAGCAGGGACAGGGGTCCAATCAGCCCCAGCATTTT,CASKQGQGSNQPQHF
-,TRBJ2-1,TRBV3-1,-,TGTGCCAGCAGCCAAGTCATCTACAATGAGCAGTTCTTC,CASSQVIYNEQFF
many,TRBJ1-1,TRBV7-9,-,TGTGCCAGCAGCCCTATTGGACGCCCTCAAGCTTTCTTT,CASSPIGRPQAFF
-,TRBJ2-3,TRBV5-6,-,TGTGCCAGCAGCTTGGTAGCGGTTAGCACAGATACGCAGTATTTT,CASSLVAVSTDTQYF
-,TRBJ2-1,TRBV6-2/TRBV6-3,-,TGTGCCAGCAGTTACGGGACCACGGGGAACAATGAGCAGTTCTTC,CASSYGTTGNNEQFF
few,TRBJ2-4,TRBV5-5,-,TGTGCCAGCAGCTTGGGACAGGCCAAAAACATTCAGTACTTC,CASSLGQAKNIQYF
-,TRBJ1-5,TRBV7-2,-,TGTGCCAGCAGCTTAAATAGACTGTTTAGCAATCAGCCCCAGCATTTT,CASSLNRLFSNQPQHF
few,TRBJ1-2,TRBV29-1,-,TGCAGCGTTGAACTTTCGGCCTCCTATGGCTACACCTTC,CSVELSASYGYTF
few,TRBJ2-3,TRBV15,-,TGTGCCACCGAAGGAGGCACAGATACGCAGTATTTT,CATEGGTDTQYF
few,TRBJ2-1,TRBV24-1,TRBD2,TGTGCCACTGCGGGGGGCCGCTACAATGAGCAGTTCTTC,CATAGGRYNEQFF
-,TRBJ2-2,TRBV24-1,-,TGTGCCACCAGTGATTCTTACGGCAACAGAGGGGGAAACACCGGGGAGCTGTTTTTT,CATSDSYGNRGGNTGELFF
-,TRBJ1-1,TRBV5-1,-,TGCGCCAGCAGACAGGGTGTACGGGTGAACACTGAAGCTTTCTTT,CASRQGVRVNTEAFF
many,TRBJ2-7,TRBV11-2,-,TGTGCCAGCAGCTTAGAGCCGAGCTCCTACGAGCAGTACTTC,CASSLEPSSYEQYF
many,TRBJ2-6,TRBV7-9,-,TGTGCCAGCAGCCCAGAAGGGAACCCTTACTCTGGGGCCAACGTCCTGACTTTC,CASSPEGNPYSGANVLTF
-,TRBJ1-4,TRBV3-1,-,TGTGCCAGCAGCCGAGAGGGGGGGACGAGACTGTTTTTT,CASSREGGTRLFF
-,TRBJ2-1,TRBV7-9,TRBD2,TGTGCCAGCAGCTCTCCGGGGCGGGAGGGCCATAATGAGCAGTTCTTC,CASSSPGREGHNEQFF
many,TRBJ2-7,TRBV20-1,-,TGCAGTGCTAGAGGGGAGCGTATGAGGGAGCAGTACTTC,CSARGERMREQYF
many,TRBJ2-7,TRBV24-1,-,TGTGCCACCTCCTGGGGCTACGAGCAGTACTTC,CATSWGYEQYF
-,TRBJ1-2,TRBV7-9,-,TGTGCCAGCAGCCGGGACATGGGGCTATTCGACTATGGCTACACCTTC,CASSRDMGLFDYGYTF
few,TRBJ2-4,TRBV28,-,TGTGCCAGCAGTCCGTCCGGAGCTCCAGCCAAAAACATTCAGTACTTC,CASSPSGAPAKNIQYF
few,TRBJ1-5,TRBV6-1,-,TGTGCCAGCAGGGTTTATGGGACAAGCAATCAGCCCCAGCATTTT,CASRVYGTSNQPQHF
many,TRBJ2-7,TRBV20-1,-,TGCAGTGCTAGCGGGGAGGACGAGCAGTACTTC,CSASGEDEQYF
many,TRBJ2-2,TRBV11-2,TRBD2,TGTGCCAGCAGCCGTAGCGGGGGGGCCACCGGGGAGCTGTTTTTT,CASSRSGGATGELFF